This T cell receptor beta chain is from a study of T cells in Graves' hyperthyroidism and ophthalmopathy. The CDR3 sequence is 14 residues long. Trimming cost V 2 bases and J 5 bases, with 10 bases left between them. In germline, CDR1 is KGHSH, CDR2 LQKENI. This clonotype was observed at least ten times. What it recognizes is unknown. Amplification yielded TCR beta CDR3 regions, with RNA transcripts as the source. Primed by the HTBI set, a first-round RT-PCR was run on the TCR CDR3. TCRdb re-called the multiplex PCR reads with MiXCR, one entry per CDR3 protein. The sample includes about 200,000 distinct CDR3 sequences, 17% of them seen just once. General study findings and limits: Stable hyperthyroidism was separated from ophthalmopathy by a model based on 13 V-J features.

Participants, patients aged 18 to 65, had newly diagnosed hyperthyroidism with a duration under 2 months. Used for diagnoses were clinical symptoms, serum thyroxine and TRAb, thyroid ultrasound and orbital computed tomography. PBMCs were obtained from roughly 10 ml fresh peripheral blood. The rearrangement joins TRBV18 to TRBJ1-3; D call uncertain. The receptor was isolated from a man over 45 with Graves' hyperthyroidism. Sequencing was carried out using blood. CDR3 sequence reads: CASSPIAARNTIYF. In DNA, the CDR3 is TGTGCCAGCTCACCAATTGCGGCTAGAAACACCATATATTTT.